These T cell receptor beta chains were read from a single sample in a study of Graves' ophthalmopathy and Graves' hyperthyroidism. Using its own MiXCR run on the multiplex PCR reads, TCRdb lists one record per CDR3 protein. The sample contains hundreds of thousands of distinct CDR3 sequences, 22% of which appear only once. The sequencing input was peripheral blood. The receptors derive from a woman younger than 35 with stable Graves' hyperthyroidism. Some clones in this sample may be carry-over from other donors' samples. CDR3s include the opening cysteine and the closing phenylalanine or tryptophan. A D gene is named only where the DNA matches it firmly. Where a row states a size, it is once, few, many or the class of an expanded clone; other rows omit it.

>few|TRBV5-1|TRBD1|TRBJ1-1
TGCGCCAGCAGCGCAAGGACAGGGGTAAACACTGAAGCTTTCTTT
CASSARTGVNTEAFF
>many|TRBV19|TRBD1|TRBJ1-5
TGTGCCAGTAGTATAGAAGGGGGCGGGCCCCAGCATTTT
CASSIEGGGPQHF
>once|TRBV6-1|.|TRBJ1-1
TGTGCCAGCAGTGCCGTCGACAGAGCTGAAGCTTTCTTT
CASSAVDRAEAFF
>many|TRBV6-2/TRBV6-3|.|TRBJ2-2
TGTGCCAGCAGTCGTACGATGACCGGGGAGCTGTTTTTT
CASSRTMTGELFF
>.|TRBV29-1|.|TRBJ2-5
TGCAGCGTTGATCCAGGGCAGGGAGAGACCCAGTACTTC
CSVDPGQGETQYF
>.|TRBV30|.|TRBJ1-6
TGTGCCTGGAGTGTCCGGGTTTCGGGATCACCCCTCCACTTT
CAWSVRVSGSPLHF
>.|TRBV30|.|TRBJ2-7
TGTGCCTGGAACCCGGGACGAACCCTAGGGCTCGAGCAGTACTTC
CAWNPGRTLGLEQYF
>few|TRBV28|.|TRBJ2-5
TGTGCCAGCAGTTTATCAAGGGACTTCCAAGAGACCCAGTACTTC
CASSLSRDFQETQYF
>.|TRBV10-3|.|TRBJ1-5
TGTGCCATCAGTGAGGGGGGGGTGAATCAGCCCCAGCATTTT
CAISEGGVNQPQHF
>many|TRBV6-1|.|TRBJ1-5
TGTGCCAGCAGTGCATACCTCGCGGGTAGCAATCAGCCCCAGCATTTT
CASSAYLAGSNQPQHF
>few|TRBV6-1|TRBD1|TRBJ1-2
TGTGCCAGTAAACGACAGGGAGTAGGCTATGGCTACACCTTC
CASKRQGVGYGYTF
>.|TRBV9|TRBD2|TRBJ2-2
TGTGCCAGCAGCCCAAGCGGCGGGCGGGGGGGCACCGGGGAGCTGTTTTTT
CASSPSGGRGGTGELFF
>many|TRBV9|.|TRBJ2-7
TGTGCCAGCAGCGCCTGTTCGATGTCCTACTTC
CASSACSMSYF
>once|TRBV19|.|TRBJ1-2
TGTGCCAGTAGCAAAGGACAGCTTAACTATGGCTACACCTTC
CASSKGQLNYGYTF
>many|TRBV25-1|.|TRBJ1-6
TGTGCCAGCAGTGGGCAAGGTTCACCCCTCCACTTT
CASSGQGSPLHF
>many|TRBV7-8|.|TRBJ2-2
TGTGCCAGCAGCTATCAGGGAAGGACCGGGGAGCTGTTTTTT
CASSYQGRTGELFF
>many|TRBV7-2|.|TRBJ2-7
TGTGCCAGCAGCTCTACAGGCCCAAGGTCCTACGAGCAGTACTTC
CASSSTGPRSYEQYF
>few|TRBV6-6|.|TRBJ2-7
TGTGCCACCACCCCGGGACGGATCTACGAGCAGTACTTC
CATTPGRIYEQYF
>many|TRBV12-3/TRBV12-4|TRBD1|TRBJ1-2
TGTGCCAGCAGTGGAGAGGAGGACAGGTCTATTTTGGACTATGGCTACACCTTC
CASSGEEDRSILDYGYTF
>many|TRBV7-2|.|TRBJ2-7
TGTGCCAGCAGCTTAGGTGTAGGAGTGCAGTACTTC
CASSLGVGVQYF
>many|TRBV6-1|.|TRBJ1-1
TGTGCCACCATCGACGGAATGAACACTGAAGCTTTCTTT
CATIDGMNTEAFF
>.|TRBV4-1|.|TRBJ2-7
TGCGCCAGCAGCCACGCCTTCACTAATCCCTACGAGCAGTACTTC
CASSHAFTNPYEQYF
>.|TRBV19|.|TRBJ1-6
TGTGCCAGTAGTATATTGGCCCTGGGTGATTCACCCCTCCACTTT
CASSILALGDSPLHF
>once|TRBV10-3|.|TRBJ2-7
TGTGCCACACACGGGGCAGCGACGGACTACGAGCAGTACTTC
CATHGAATDYEQYF
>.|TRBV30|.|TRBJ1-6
TGTGCCTGGCCCGCCCGAACTAATTCACCCCTCCACTTT
CAWPARTNSPLHF
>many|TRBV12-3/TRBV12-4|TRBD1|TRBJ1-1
TGTGCCAGCAGCTTTCCGAGGACAGGGGGCTTGAACACTGAAGCTTTCTTT
CASSFPRTGGLNTEAFF
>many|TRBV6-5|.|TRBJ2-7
TGTGCCAGCAGTTACAGGGGACTCGCCTACGAGCAGTACTTC
CASSYRGLAYEQYF
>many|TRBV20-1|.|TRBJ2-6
TGCAGTGGCGATGCCCCGGGGGCCAACGTCCTGACTTTC
CSGDAPGANVLTF
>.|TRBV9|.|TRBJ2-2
TGTGCCAGCAGCGTAGTTGCGAACACCGGGGATCTGTTTTTT
CASSVVANTGDLFF
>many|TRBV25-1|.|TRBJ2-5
TGTGCCAGCACCTCCCCCGGGGAGCAGGGGGAGACCCAGTACTTC
CASTSPGEQGETQYF
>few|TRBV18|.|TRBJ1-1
TGTGCCAGCTCACCTCTTCAGAGTACTGAAGCTTTCTTT
CASSPLQSTEAFF
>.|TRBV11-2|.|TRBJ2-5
TGTGCCAGCAGCCGTGCTTCAACGGGGACCCAAGAGACCCAGTACTTC
CASSRASTGTQETQYF